A selection of T cell receptor beta chains follows, all from one sample in a study of blood T cell repertoires in COVID-19. Generated by immunoSEQ multiplex PCR, the TCRdb table keeps only in-frame clones and is missing some. This sample has about 310,000 clones, with about 87% found just once. Sequencing used peripheral blood. All receptors come from a woman aged 45-65 years who had recovered from COVID-19. Both conserved end residues are part of each CDR3. The D gene is left open where the match is weak. Rows give clone size only sometimes, using once, few, many, or a class for an expanded clone.

D gene	J gene	V gene	clone size	CDR3 DNA	CDR3 protein
TRBD2	TRBJ2-1	TRBV27	.	TGTGCCAGCAGTGCAGCGGGGGGGCGGGAGCAGTTCTTC	CASSAAGGREQFF
.	TRBJ1-6	TRBV7-2	once	TGTGCCAGCAGGGTGCAGGCTCCTAATTCACCCCTCCACTTT	CASRVQAPNSPLHF
TRBD1	TRBJ1-1	TRBV20-1	.	TGCAGTGCTAGAGGGGACAGTGAAGCTTTCTTT	CSARGDSEAFF
TRBD1	TRBJ2-5	TRBV10-3	.	TGTGCCATCAGTGGAGAGACAGGGGGACAAGAGACCCAGTACTTC	CAISGETGGQETQYF
.	TRBJ1-2	TRBV2	.	TGTGCCAGCAGTCAAACATCAGGGGCCAACTATGGCTACACCTTC	CASSQTSGANYGYTF
TRBD1	TRBJ1-5	TRBV30	.	TGTGCCTGGAGCGGACAGGGCGGTCAGCCCCAGCATTTT	CAWSGQGGQPQHF
TRBD2	TRBJ2-3	TRBV2	.	TGTGCCAGCAGTGAGAGGACTAGCGGGAGAGATACGCAGTATTTT	CASSERTSGRDTQYF
.	TRBJ1-1	TRBV28	.	TGTGCCAGCAGCCCCACAGGGTACACTGAAGCTTTCTTT	CASSPTGYTEAFF
.	TRBJ2-7	TRBV3-1/TRBV3-2	once	TGTGCCAGCAGCCAGTGGACAGTTACCTACGAGCAGTACTTC	CASSQWTVTYEQYF
.	TRBJ2-5	TRBV12-3/TRBV12-4	.	TGTGCCAGCAGTCTACGTACGGGAGCGACCCAGTACTTC	CASSLRTGATQYF
TRBD2	TRBJ2-7	TRBV11-2	.	TGTGCCAGCAGCTTAGCCCCTGCGGGAGGGCACGAGCAGTACTTC	CASSLAPAGGHEQYF
.	TRBJ1-2	TRBV7-9	.	TGTGCCAGCAGCTTAGATCAGGGAAAGTTCACTGGCTACACCTTC	CASSLDQGKFTGYTF
TRBD1	TRBJ1-4	TRBV27	.	TGTGCCAGCGGGTACAACAGGGGTGAAAAACTGTTTTTT	CASGYNRGEKLFF
.	TRBJ2-7	TRBV12-3/TRBV12-4	.	TGTGCCAGCAGTTTAGTGGAGTTCTACGAGCAGTACTTC	CASSLVEFYEQYF
.	TRBJ1-2	TRBV3-1/TRBV3-2	once	TGTGCCAGCACTTTAGGGGGGGACTATGGCTACACCTTC	CASTLGGDYGYTF
TRBD2	TRBJ2-1	TRBV5-1	.	TGCGCCAGCAGCTTGGGCGGGGGGTCTGATGAGCAGTTCTTC	CASSLGGGSDEQFF
.	TRBJ1-6	TRBV11-2	.	TGTGCCAGCAGCTTCAGTTCCAGGAATTCACCCCTCCACTTT	CASSFSSRNSPLHF
TRBD1	TRBJ2-7	TRBV4-3	few	TGCGCCAGCAGCCCTTCCTGGACAGGAGCCTACGAGCAGTACTTC	CASSPSWTGAYEQYF
.	TRBJ2-5	TRBV10-3	.	TGTGCCATCAGTGAACCGGGGGAGACCCAGTACTTC	CAISEPGETQYF
TRBD1	TRBJ1-2	TRBV10-3	.	TGTGCCATCAGACCGGGACAGGAACTTTACTGGCATGGCTACACCTTC	CAIRPGQELYWHGYTF
.	TRBJ1-1	TRBV6-1	.	TGTGCCAGCAGTGAAAGGGGGTTAACTGAAGCTTTCTTT	CASSERGLTEAFF
.	TRBJ1-5	TRBV28	.	TGTGCCAGCAGTCCTGTCGGGGGTTGGAATCAGCCCCAGCATTTT	CASSPVGGWNQPQHF
TRBD2	TRBJ2-3	TRBV11-1	.	TGTGCCAGCAGCTCGACTAGCGGGATAGAAACGACGCAGTATTTT	CASSSTSGIETTQYF
.	TRBJ2-5	TRBV12-3/TRBV12-4	.	TGTGCCAGCAGTGGCAGGGTTTCGGAGACCCAGTACTTC	CASSGRVSETQYF
.	TRBJ2-3	TRBV18	.	TGTGCCAGCTCAGCCAGCGGGAGCACAGATACGCAGTATTTT	CASSASGSTDTQYF
.	TRBJ1-1	TRBV10-3	many	TGTGCCACGACCCGGGACTCCTACGTGAACACTGAAGCTTTCTTT	CATTRDSYVNTEAFF
.	TRBJ1-5	TRBV5-4	few	TGTGCCAGCAGCTACCAGGGGAAGAATCAGCCCCAGCATTTT	CASSYQGKNQPQHF
TRBD1	TRBJ2-2	TRBV18	.	TGTGCCAGCTCACCGCAGAGAGACAGGGTCAACACCGGGGAGCTGTTTTTT	CASSPQRDRVNTGELFF
TRBD2	TRBJ2-7	TRBV15	.	TGTGCCACCAGCAGCCGCAGCGGGAGCGACGAGCAGTACTTC	CATSSRSGSDEQYF
TRBD2	TRBJ2-7	TRBV15	.	TGTGCCACCAGCCCAGGGATGACTAGCGAGTACGAGCAGTACTTC	CATSPGMTSEYEQYF
.	TRBJ2-3	TRBV12-3/TRBV12-4	.	TGTGCCAGCAGTCCCGGTGCCGGGGGTACGCAGTATTTT	CASSPGAGGTQYF
.	TRBJ1-6	TRBV5-4	.	TGTGCCAGCAGCGAGGTCGAGGACAGCACCTCACCCCTCCACTTT	CASSEVEDSTSPLHF
TRBD1	TRBJ2-5	TRBV5-1	.	TGCGCCAGCAGCTTGAGAGGACAGGATCAAGAGACCCAGTACTTC	CASSLRGQDQETQYF
TRBD2	TRBJ2-7	TRBV5-1	.	TGCGCCAGCAGCCCCGGGCTAGCGGGGGTTTACGAGCAGTACTTC	CASSPGLAGVYEQYF
.	TRBJ1-4	TRBV28	.	TGTGCCAGCAGTTTATTCCCCACTGTGGCTAATGAAAAACTGTTTTTT	CASSLFPTVANEKLFF
.	TRBJ2-3	TRBV5-1	.	TGCGCCAGCAGCATAAGGACAGATAGCACAGATACGCAGTATTTT	CASSIRTDSTDTQYF
.	TRBJ1-1	TRBV6-6	.	TGTGCCAGCAGTTTGGGCCGAGATGAAGCTTTCTTT	CASSLGRDEAFF
TRBD1	TRBJ2-3	TRBV28	.	TGTGCCAGCAAAGGGACAGGGGGCACAGATACGCAGTATTTT	CASKGTGGTDTQYF
.	TRBJ1-2	TRBV5-1	.	TGCGCCAGCAGCTCTTTACAGGGCATCTATGGCTACACCTTC	CASSSLQGIYGYTF
.	TRBJ2-1	TRBV7-3	once	TGTGCCAGCAGCTTACGCGGACTCTACAATGAGCAGTTCTTC	CASSLRGLYNEQFF
.	TRBJ1-2	TRBV6-2/TRBV6-3	.	TGTGCCAGCAGTCCCTTCCGTAGCTATGGCTACACCTTC	CASSPFRSYGYTF
TRBD1	TRBJ2-2	TRBV5-6	.	TGTGCCAGCAGCCTGCTTTTGACAGGGCTGAACACCGGGGAGCTGTTTTTT	CASSLLLTGLNTGELFF
TRBD1	TRBJ2-7	TRBV5-4	.	TGTGCCAGCAGCTTTTCCGGGACAGGGGGCAGGCCCGAGCAGTACTTC	CASSFSGTGGRPEQYF
TRBD1	TRBJ1-4	TRBV9	.	TGTGCCAGCAGCGCCCAAGGGGGCTCAGGTGAAAAACTGTTTTTT	CASSAQGGSGEKLFF
TRBD1	TRBJ2-7	TRBV19	once	TGTGCCAGTAGTGCCCGGGACAGGGGCTCCTACGAGCAGTACTTC	CASSARDRGSYEQYF
.	TRBJ1-4	TRBV28	few	TGTGCCAGCAGTTCTCAACAGGGTAGGAATGAAAAACTGTTTTTT	CASSSQQGRNEKLFF
.	TRBJ2-5	TRBV27	.	TGTGCCAGCAGACCGGTACAGGGTTTCCAAGAGACCCAGTACTTC	CASRPVQGFQETQYF
TRBD1	TRBJ1-3	TRBV10-3	.	TGTGCCATCAGAGGACAGGGGGCGGACACCATATATTTT	CAIRGQGADTIYF
.	TRBJ1-1	TRBV7-2	.	TGTGCCAGCAGGGGAGGGTTCGGGACTGAAGCTTTCTTT	CASRGGFGTEAFF
.	TRBJ2-7	TRBV7-8	once	TGTGCCAGCAGCTTAGCGCAGGGGATGGGGATGTACTTC	CASSLAQGMGMYF
TRBD2	TRBJ2-1	TRBV9	.	TGTGCCAGCAGCCGTAAGTTGGGGAGGCGGGAGAAATACAATGAGCAGTTCTTC	CASSRKLGRREKYNEQFF
TRBD1	TRBJ2-7	TRBV7-6	.	TGTGCCAGCAGCCCGAATTCAGGGGGCACCCACTACGAGCAGTACTTC	CASSPNSGGTHYEQYF
TRBD2	TRBJ2-3	TRBV7-2	.	TGTGCCAGCAGCTTAACCGGGGGGGGCACAGATACGCAGTATTTT	CASSLTGGGTDTQYF
.	TRBJ1-1	TRBV12-3/TRBV12-4	.	TGTGCCAGCAGCCTGAGTATAGTTGCTTTCTTT	CASSLSIVAFF
TRBD1	TRBJ1-2	TRBV5-1	.	TGCGCCACCCGATTGGGACAGGGGGAATCTGACTATGGCTACACCTTC	CATRLGQGESDYGYTF
.	TRBJ2-2	TRBV4-3	.	TGCGCCAGCAGCCAAGATCGTGGCCCTGGCACCGGGGAGCTGTTTTTT	CASSQDRGPGTGELFF